The T cell receptor beta chain described here comes from a study of T-cell reconstitution after alpha-beta-depleted transplantation in children. TCRbeta library preparation incorporated unique molecular identifiers. Using its own MiXCR run on the PCR reads, TCRdb lists one record per CDR3 protein. The repertoire consists of about 110,000 distinct CDR3 sequences, with about 6.4% occurring once and the leading ten covering roughly 24%. This clonotype has a count of ten or more. The specimen comprised PBMCs, mostly from graft donor cells, sampled 360 days after TCRalphabeta/CD19-depleted stem cell transplant. The TCR comes from a male patient between 2 and 15 years old who had a stem cell transplant for acute lymphoblastic leukemia, so the T cells may come from the graft donor.

The CDR3 sequence: CASSLGGSYEQYF. As DNA, the CDR3 is TGTGCCAGCAGTTTGGGAGGAAGTTACGAGCAGTACTTC. The chain is built from TRBV28 and TRBJ2-7, with a weak D call TRBD2 (6 bases). CDR1 is MDHEN, CDR2 SYDVKM, per germline. Deletions cut 3 bases from V and 4 bases from J, with 10 bases between. The CDR3 has 13 residues. Together with reference TRBV28 and TRBJ2-7, the CDR3 gives the full variable domain: DVKVTQSSRYLVKRTGEKVFLECVQDMDHENMFWYRQDPGLGLRLIYFSYDVKMKEKGDIPEGYSVSREKKERFSLILESASTNQTSMYLCASSLGGSYEQYFGPGTRLTVT.